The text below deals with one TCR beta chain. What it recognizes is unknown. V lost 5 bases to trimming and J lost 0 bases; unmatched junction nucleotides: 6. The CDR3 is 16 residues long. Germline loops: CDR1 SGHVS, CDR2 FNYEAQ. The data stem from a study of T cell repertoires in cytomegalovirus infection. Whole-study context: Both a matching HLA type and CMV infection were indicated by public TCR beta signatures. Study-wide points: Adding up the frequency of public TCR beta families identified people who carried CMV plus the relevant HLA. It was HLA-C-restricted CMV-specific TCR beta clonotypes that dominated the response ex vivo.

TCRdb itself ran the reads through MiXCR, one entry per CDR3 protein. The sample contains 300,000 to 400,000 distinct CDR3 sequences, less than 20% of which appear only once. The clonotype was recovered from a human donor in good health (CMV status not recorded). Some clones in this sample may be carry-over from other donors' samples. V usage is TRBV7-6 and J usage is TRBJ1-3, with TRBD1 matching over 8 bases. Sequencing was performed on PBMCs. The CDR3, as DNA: TGTGCCAGCAGCCTGGACAGGGCAAACTCTGGAAACACCATATATTTT. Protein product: CASSLDRANSGNTIYF. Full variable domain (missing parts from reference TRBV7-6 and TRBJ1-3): GAGVSQSPRYKVTKRGQDVALRCDPISGHVSLYWYRQALGQGPEFLTYFNYEAQQDKSGLPNDRFSAERPEGSISTLTIQRTEQRDSAMYRCASSLDRANSGNTIYFGEGSWLTVV.